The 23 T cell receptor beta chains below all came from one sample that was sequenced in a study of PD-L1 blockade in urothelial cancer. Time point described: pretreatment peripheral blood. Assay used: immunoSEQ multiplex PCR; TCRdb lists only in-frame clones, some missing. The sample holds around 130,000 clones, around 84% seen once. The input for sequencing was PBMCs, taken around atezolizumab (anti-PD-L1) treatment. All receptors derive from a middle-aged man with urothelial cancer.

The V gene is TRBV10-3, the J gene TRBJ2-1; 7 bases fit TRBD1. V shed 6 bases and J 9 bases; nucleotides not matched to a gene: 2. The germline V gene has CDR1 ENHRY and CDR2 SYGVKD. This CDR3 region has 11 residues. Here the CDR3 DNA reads TGTGCCATCAGACAGGGGACTGAGCAGTTCTTC. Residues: CAIRQGTEQFF.

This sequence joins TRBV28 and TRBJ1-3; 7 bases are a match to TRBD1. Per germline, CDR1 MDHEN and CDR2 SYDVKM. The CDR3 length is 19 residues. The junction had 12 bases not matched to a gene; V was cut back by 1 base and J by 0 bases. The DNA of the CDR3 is TGTGCCAGCAGTTTATTTACAGGGGTTGGGCTGGGCTCTGGAAACACCATATATTTT. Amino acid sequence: CASSLFTGVGLGSGNTIYF.

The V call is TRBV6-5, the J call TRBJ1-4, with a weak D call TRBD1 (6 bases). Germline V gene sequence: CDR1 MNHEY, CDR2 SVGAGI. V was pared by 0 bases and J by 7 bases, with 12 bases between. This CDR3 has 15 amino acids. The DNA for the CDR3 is TGTGCCAGCAGTTACTCGATGGGGGCCCCTGAAAAACTGTTTTTT. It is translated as CASSYSMGAPEKLFF.

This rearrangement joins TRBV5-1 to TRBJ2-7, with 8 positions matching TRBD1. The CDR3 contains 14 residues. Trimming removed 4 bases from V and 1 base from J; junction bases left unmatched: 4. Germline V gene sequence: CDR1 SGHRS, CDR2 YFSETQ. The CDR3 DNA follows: TGCGCCAGCAGCACTACAGGGGGGTCCTACGAGCAGTACTTC. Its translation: CASSTTGGSYEQYF. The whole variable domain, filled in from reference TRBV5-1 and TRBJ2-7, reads KAGVTQTPRYLIKTRGQQVTLSCSPISGHRSVSWYQQTPGQGLQFLFEYFSETQRNKGNFPGRFSGRQFSNSRSEMNVSTLELGDSALYLCASSTTGGSYEQYFGPGTRLTVT.

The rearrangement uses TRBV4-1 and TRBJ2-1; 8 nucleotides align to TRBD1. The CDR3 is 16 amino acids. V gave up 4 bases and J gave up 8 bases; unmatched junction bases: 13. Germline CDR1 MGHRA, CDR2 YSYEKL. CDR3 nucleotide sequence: TGCGCCAGCAGCCCCGGGACAGGCCTAAGGGTCGATGAGCAGTTCTTC. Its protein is CASSPGTGLRVDEQFF.

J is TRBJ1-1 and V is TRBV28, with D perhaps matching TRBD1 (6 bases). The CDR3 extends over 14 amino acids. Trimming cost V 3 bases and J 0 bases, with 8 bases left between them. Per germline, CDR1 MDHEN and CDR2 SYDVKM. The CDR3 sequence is CASSFGQMNTEAFF. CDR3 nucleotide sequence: TGTGCCAGCAGTTTTGGACAGATGAACACTGAAGCTTTCTTT.

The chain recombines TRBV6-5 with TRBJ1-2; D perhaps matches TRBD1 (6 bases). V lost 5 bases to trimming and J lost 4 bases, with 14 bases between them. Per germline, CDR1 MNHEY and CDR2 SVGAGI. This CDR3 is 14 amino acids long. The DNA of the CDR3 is TGTGCCAGCAGTGTCGGGGGGCGAGGCTATGGCTACACCTTC. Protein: CASSVGGRGYGYTF.

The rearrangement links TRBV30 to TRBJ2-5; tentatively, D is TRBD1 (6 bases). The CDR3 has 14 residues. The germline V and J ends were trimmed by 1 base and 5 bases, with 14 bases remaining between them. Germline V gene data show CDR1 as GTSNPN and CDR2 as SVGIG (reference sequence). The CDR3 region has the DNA TGTGCCTGGAGTGCGGAAAACAGGGCGGAGACCCAGTACTTC. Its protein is CAWSAENRAETQYF.

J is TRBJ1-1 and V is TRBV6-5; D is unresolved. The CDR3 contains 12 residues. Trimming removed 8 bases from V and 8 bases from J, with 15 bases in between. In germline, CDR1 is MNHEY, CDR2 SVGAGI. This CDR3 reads CASEGVSREAFF. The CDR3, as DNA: TGTGCCAGCGAGGGAGTAAGCAGAGAAGCTTTCTTT.

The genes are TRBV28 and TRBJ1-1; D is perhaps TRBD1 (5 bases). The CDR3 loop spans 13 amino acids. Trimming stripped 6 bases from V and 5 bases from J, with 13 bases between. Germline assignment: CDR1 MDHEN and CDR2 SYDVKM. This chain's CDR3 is CASRYQGGTEAFF. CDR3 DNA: TGTGCCAGCAGATATCAGGGAGGAACTGAAGCTTTCTTT. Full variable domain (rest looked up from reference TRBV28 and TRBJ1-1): DVKVTQSSRYLVKRTGEKVFLECVQDMDHENMFWYRQDPGLGLRLIYFSYDVKMKEKGDIPEGYSVSREKKERFSLILESASTNQTSMYLCASRYQGGTEAFFGQGTRLTVV.

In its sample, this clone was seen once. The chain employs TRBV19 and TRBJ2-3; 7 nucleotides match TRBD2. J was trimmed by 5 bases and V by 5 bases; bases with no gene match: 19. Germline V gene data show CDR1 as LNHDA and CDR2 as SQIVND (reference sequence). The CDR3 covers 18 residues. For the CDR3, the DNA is TGTGCCAGTAGTCGAAAACCCGGGACTCGTATAGCGGGAGATACGCAGTATTTT. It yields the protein CASSRKPGTRIAGDTQYF.

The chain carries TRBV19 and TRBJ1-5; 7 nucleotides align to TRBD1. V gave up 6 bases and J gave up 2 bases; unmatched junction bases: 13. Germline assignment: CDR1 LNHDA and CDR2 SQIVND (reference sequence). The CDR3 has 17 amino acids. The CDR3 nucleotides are TGTGCCAGTAGGATGACAGGGTACCTTTATGGCAATCAGCCCCAGCATTTT. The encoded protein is CASRMTGYLYGNQPQHF.

CDR3 in DNA: TGCGCCAGCAGCGGGGCCCTATGGGATGGGTCCGGGGAGCTGTTTTTT. Translated, it gives CASSGALWDGSGELFF. This chain joins TRBV5-1 and TRBJ2-2, with a tentative D call TRBD1 (5 bases). Looked up from germline, CDR1 is SGHRS and CDR2 is YFSETQ. Trimming pared 4 bases from V and 6 bases from J, leaving 19 bases between. CDR3 length equals 16 residues.

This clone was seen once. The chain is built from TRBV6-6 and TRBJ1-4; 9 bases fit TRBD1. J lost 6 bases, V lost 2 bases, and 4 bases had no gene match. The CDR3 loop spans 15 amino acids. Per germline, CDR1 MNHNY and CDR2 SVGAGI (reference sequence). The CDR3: CASSYPGQGDEKLFF. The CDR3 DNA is TGTGCCAGCAGTTACCCGGGACAGGGAGATGAAAAACTGTTTTTT.

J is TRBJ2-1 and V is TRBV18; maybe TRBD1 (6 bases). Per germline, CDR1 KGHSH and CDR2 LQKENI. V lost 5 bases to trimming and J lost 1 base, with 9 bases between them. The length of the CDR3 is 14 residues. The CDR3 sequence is CASSVTGSYNEQFF. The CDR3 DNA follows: TGTGCCAGCTCAGTTACAGGGTCCTACAATGAGCAGTTCTTC.

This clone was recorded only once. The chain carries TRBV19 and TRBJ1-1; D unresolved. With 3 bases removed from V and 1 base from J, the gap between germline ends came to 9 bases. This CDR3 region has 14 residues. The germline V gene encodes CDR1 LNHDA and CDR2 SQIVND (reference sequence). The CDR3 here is CASSMVYGNTEAFF. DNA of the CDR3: TGTGCCAGTAGTATGGTGTACGGGAACACTGAAGCTTTCTTT. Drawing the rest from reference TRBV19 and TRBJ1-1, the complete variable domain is DGGITQSPKYLFRKEGQNVTLSCEQNLNHDAMYWYRQDPGQGLRLIYYSQIVNDFQKGDIAEGYSVSREKKESFPLTVTSAQKNPTAFYLCASSMVYGNTEAFFGQGTRLTVV.

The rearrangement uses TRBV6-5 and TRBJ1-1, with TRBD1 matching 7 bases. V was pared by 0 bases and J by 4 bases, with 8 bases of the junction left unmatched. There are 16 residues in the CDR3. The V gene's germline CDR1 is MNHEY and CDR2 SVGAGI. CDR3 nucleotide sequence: TGTGCCAGCAGTTACTCGCGGCAGGGGGTTGGCACTGAAGCTTTCTTT. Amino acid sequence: CASSYSRQGVGTEAFF.

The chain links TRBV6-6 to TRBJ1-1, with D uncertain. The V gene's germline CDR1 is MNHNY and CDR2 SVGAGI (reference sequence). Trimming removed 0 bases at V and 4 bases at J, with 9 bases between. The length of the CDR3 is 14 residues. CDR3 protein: CASSYSQVTTEAFF. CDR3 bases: TGTGCCAGCAGTTACTCGCAGGTGACCACTGAAGCTTTCTTT.

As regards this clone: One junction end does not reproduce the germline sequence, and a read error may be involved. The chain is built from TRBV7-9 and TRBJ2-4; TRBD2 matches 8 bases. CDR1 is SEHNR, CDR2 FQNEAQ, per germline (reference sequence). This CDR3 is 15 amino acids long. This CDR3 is CASGFVGGAADIQYF. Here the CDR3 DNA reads TGTGCCAGCGGCTTTGTCGGGGGGGCGGCAGACATTCAGTACTTC.

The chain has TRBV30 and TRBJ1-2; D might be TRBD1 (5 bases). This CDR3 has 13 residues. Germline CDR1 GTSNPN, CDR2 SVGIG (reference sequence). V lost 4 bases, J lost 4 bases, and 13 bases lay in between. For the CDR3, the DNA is TGTGCCTGGACCTCTCCAGGGCGCTATGGCTACACCTTC. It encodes CAWTSPGRYGYTF. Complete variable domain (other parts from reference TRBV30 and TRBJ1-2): SQTIHQWPATLVQPVGSPLSLECTVEGTSNPNLYWYRQAAGRGLQLLFYSVGIGQISSEVPQNLSASRPQDRQFILSSKKLLLSDSGFYLCAWTSPGRYGYTFGSGTRLTVV.

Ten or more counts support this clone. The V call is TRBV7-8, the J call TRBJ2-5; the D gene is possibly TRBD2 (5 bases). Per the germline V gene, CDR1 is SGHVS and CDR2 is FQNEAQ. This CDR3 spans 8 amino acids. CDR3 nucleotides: TGTGGAGGGGAGACCCAGTACTTC. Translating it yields CGGETQYF.

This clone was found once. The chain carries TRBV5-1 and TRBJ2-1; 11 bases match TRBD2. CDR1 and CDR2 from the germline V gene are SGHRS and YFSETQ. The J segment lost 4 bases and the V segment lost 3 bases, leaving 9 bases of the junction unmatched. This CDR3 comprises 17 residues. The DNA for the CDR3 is TGCGCCAGCAGCTCGGGAGGGATAGCGGGAGGGTACAATGAGCAGTTCTTC. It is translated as CASSSGGIAGGYNEQFF.

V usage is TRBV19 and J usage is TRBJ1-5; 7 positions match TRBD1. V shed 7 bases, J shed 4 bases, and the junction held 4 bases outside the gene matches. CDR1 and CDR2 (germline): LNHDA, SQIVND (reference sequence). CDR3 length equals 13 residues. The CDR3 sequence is CASNRGGNQPQHF. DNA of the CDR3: TGTGCCAGTAACAGGGGAGGTAATCAGCCCCAGCATTTT.